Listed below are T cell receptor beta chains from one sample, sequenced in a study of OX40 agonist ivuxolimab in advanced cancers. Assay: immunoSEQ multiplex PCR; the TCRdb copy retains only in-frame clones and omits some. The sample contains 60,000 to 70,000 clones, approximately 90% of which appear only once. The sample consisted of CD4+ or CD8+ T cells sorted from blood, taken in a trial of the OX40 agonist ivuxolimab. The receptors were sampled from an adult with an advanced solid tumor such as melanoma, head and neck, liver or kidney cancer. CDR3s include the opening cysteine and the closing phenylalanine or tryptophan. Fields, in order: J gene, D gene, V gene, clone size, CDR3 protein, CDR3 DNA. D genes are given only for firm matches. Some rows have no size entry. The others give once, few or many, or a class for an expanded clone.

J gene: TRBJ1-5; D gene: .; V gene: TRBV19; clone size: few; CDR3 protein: CASSKEVNQPQHF; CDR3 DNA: TGTGCCAGTAGTAAGGAAGTAAATCAGCCCCAGCATTTT
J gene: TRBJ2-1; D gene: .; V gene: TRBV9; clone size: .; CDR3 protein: CASSEGGLTIEQFF; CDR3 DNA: TGTGCCAGCAGCGAGGGGGGACTGACGATTGAGCAGTTCTTC
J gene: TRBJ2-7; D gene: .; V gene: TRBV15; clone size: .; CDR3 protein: CATSRERTYETYEQYF; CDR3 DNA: TGTGCCACCAGCAGAGAACGGACGTACGAAACCTACGAGCAGTACTTC
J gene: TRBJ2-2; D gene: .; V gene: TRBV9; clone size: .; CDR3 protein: CASSVAGVLPGELFF; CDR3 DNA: TGTGCCAGCAGCGTAGCGGGAGTCTTGCCCGGGGAGCTGTTTTTT
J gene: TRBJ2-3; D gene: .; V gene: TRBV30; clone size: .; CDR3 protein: CAWSASEADTQYF; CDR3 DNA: TGTGCCTGGAGCGCAAGCGAAGCAGATACGCAGTATTTT
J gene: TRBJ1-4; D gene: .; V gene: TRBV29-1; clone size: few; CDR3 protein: CSAIGFNEKLFF; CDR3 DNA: TGCAGCGCCATAGGATTCAATGAAAAACTGTTTTTT
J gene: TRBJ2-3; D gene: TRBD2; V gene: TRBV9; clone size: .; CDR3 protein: CASSSRTSAFPDTQYF; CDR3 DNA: TGTGCCAGCAGCTCCCGGACTAGCGCTTTCCCAGATACGCAGTATTTT
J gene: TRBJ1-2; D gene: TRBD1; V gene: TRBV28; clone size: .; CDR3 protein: CASTGGNTGGYTF; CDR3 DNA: TGTGCCAGCACAGGGGGGAATACTGGTGGCTACACCTTC
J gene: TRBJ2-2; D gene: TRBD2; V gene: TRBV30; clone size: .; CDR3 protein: CAYGTSRNTGELFF; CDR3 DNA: TGTGCTTATGGGACTAGCAGGAACACCGGGGAGCTGTTTTTT
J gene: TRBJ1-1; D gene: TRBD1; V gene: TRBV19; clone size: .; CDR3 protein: CASSTRQGGVMAFF; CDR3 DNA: TGTGCCAGTAGTACTCGACAGGGGGGGGTAATGGCTTTCTTT
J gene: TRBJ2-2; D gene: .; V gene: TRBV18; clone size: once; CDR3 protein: CASSPQGGFTGELFF; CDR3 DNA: TGTGCCAGCTCACCCCAGGGGGGGTTCACCGGGGAGCTGTTTTTT
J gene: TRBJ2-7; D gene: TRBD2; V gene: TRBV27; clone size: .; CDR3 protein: CASSSRTSLDFYEQYF; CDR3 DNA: TGTGCCAGCAGTTCCAGGACTAGCCTGGATTTCTACGAGCAGTACTTC
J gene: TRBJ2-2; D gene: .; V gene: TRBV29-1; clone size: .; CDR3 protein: CSVLPRGLNTGELFF; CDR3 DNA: TGCAGCGTCCTACCCCGCGGATTGAACACCGGGGAGCTGTTTTTT
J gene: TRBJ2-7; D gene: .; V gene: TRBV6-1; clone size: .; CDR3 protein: CASSPNYEQYF; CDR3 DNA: TGTGCCAGCAGCCCCAACTACGAGCAGTACTTC
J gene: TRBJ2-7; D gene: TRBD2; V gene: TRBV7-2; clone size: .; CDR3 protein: CASSLETSGIYEQYF; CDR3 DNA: TGTGCCAGCAGCTTGGAGACTAGCGGGATTTACGAGCAGTACTTC
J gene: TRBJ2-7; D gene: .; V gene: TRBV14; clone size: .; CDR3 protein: CASSQEGVTEQYF; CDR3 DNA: TGTGCCAGCAGCCAAGAAGGCGTAACCGAGCAGTACTTC
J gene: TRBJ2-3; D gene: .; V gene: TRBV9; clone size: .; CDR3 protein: CASSVAFTDTQYF; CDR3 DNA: TGTGCCAGCAGCGTAGCTTTCACAGATACGCAGTATTTT
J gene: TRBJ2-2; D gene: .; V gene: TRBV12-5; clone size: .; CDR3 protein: CASGSGQNTGELFF; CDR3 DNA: TGTGCTAGTGGTTCCGGACAGAACACCGGGGAGCTGTTTTTT
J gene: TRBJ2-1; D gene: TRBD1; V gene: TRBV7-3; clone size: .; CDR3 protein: CASSRPGQAFNEQFF; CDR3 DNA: TGTGCCAGCAGCCGACCCGGACAGGCCTTCAATGAGCAGTTCTTC
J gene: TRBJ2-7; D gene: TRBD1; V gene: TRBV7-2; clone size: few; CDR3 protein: CASSTGAIGEQYF; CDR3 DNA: TGTGCCAGCAGTACAGGGGCTATAGGCGAGCAGTACTTC
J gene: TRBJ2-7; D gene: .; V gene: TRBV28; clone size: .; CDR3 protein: CASSPPGYEQYF; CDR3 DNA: TGTGCCAGCAGCCCACCTGGCTACGAGCAGTACTTC
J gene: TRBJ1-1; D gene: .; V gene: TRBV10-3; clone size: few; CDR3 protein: CAIGAWGGNTEAFF; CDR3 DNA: TGTGCCATCGGGGCATGGGGGGGCAACACTGAAGCTTTCTTT
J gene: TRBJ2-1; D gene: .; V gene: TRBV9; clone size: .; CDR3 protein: CASSGDNLGRSFYNEQFF; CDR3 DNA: TGTGCCAGCAGCGGGGACAACCTCGGGAGGAGTTTCTACAATGAGCAGTTCTTC
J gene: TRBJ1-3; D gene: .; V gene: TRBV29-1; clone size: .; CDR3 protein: CSVGESPGGNTIYF; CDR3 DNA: TGCAGCGTTGGGGAATCCCCGGGTGGAAACACCATATATTTT
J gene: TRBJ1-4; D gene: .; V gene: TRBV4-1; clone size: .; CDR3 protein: CASSRVQGATNEKLFF; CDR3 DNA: TGCGCCAGCAGCCGAGTTCAAGGAGCAACTAATGAAAAACTGTTTTTT
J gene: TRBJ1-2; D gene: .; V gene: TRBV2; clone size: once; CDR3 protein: CASRKDRSNYGYTF; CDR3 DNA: TGTGCCAGCAGAAAGGACAGATCTAACTATGGCTACACCTTC